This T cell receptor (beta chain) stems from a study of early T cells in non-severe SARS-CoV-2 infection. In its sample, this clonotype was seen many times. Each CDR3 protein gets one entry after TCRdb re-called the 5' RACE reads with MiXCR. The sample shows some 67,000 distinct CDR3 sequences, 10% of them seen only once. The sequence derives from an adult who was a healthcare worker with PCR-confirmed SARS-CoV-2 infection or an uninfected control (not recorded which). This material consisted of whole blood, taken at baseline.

CDR3 sequence reads: CASSQTPNTEAFF. For the CDR3, the DNA is TGTGCCAGCAGTCAAACACCGAACACTGAAGCTTTCTTT. This chain uses TRBV12-3 or TRBV12-4 with TRBJ1-1; D ambiguous. The CDR3 totals 13 residues. Trimming took off 5 bases at V and 1 base at J, with 8 bases between the two ends.